These 4 T cell receptor delta chains share one sample of origin, sequenced in a study of human gamma delta and Vdelta1 T cells. TCRdb re-called clones from the PCR reads using CATT. Here the sample spans 1,300 to 1,500 delta-chain clones, around 40% being singletons. The sample consisted of Vdelta1 gamma-delta T cells from blood. All receptors come from a human donor in good health.

By share, this clone counts as large (0.1 to 1%). The chain couples TRDV1 to TRDJ1; D call uncertain. The CDR3 contains 12 residues. Germline V gene sequence: CDR1 TSWWSYY, CDR2 QGS. V dropped 1 base and J dropped 6 bases, with 6 bases sitting between them. CDR3 sequence reads: CALGEPRHKLIF. The CDR3 DNA follows: TGTGCTCTTGGGGAACCTCGACATAAACTCATCTTT.

Turning to this clone: A much more abundant neighbour one base away suggests this may be a read error. Other DNA sequences in this specimen translate into the identical CDR3. V and J are TRDV1 and TRDJ1; either TRDD2 or TRDD3 may supply D (5 bases each). The CDR3 sequence is 27 residues long. With 4 bases removed from V and 0 bases from J, the gap between germline ends came to 48 bases. Germline CDR1 reads TSWWSYY; CDR2 reads QGS. CDR3 in amino acids: CALGGDDLRLPKSNWFSVPLYTDKLIF. The CDR3 bases are TGTGCTCTTGGGGGAGACGACCTTCGCCTGCCTAAGTCGAACTGGTTTTCTGTACCCCTGTACACCGATAAACTCATCTTT.

Comment on this clone: This may stem from a read error, because a much larger clone lies one nucleotide away. The chain couples TRDV1 to TRDJ2; 7 bases line up with TRDD3. This CDR3 has 21 amino acids. Germline V gene sequence: CDR1 TSWWSYY, CDR2 QGS. The CDR3 DNA reads TGTGCTCTTGGGGAACTAGATCTATCCGGGGATAAAGTCTGTAAGACAGCACAACGCTTCTTT. Protein: CALGELDLSGDKVCKTAQRFF.

About this clone: Only one base separates this from a far larger clonotype, so it likely reflects a read error. The genes are TRDV1 and TRDJ1; 11 bases fit TRDD3. The germline V gene has CDR1 TSWWSYY and CDR2 QGS. CDR3 size: 21 residues. CDR3 in DNA: TGTGCTCTTGAGGAACCGAATCCCCCCCTACTGGGGGATATATGCACCGATAAACTCATCTTT. Encoded protein: CALEEPNPPLLGDICTDKLIF.